The TCR beta chain under discussion was sequenced for a study of Ad26.COV2.S vaccination and SARS-CoV-2 variants. V was cut by 2 bases and J by 3 bases, with 14 bases left in between. This CDR3 region has 15 residues. The germline V gene encodes CDR1 SGHRS and CDR2 YFSETQ. Some clones are missing from TCRdb's copy, which holds only in-frame ones; the method was immunoSEQ multiplex PCR. The repertoire holds under 150,000 clones, with 86% as singletons. This sequence was found in a human donor who had recovered from COVID-19. The starting material was peripheral blood, obtained after recovery from COVID-19. The chain joins TRBV5-1 to TRBJ1-1; TRBD1 might be the D (5 bases). CDR3 residues: CASSFPSQGHTEAFF. DNA of the CDR3: TGCGCCAGCAGCTTTCCATCCCAGGGTCACACTGAAGCTTTCTTT. Using reference TRBV5-1 and TRBJ1-1 for the parts outside the CDR3, the full variable domain is KAGVTQTPRYLIKTRGQQVTLSCSPISGHRSVSWYQQTPGQGLQFLFEYFSETQRNKGNFPGRFSGRQFSNSRSEMNVSTLELGDSALYLCASSFPSQGHTEAFFGQGTRLTVV.